A single sample is the source of the 3 T cell receptor beta chains below, sequenced in a study of regulatory T cells in long-lasting Graves disease (dated by TCRdb to the early 2020s). The sample's time point, from its label and the paper: persistent/refractory GD, antithyroid drugs over 5 years with positive TRAb. For both TCR sequencing and RNA sequencing, RNA was extracted from PBMCs in TRIzol. Receptors were amplified or captured by multiplex PCR. Sequencer: Illumina HiSeq 4000. CDR3 regions were amplified by Arm-PCR with iRepertoire HTBI primers to construct TCR beta libraries. In-frame beta chains were kept once TCRdb had trimmed the public reads at Q25 with fastp and called clones with MiXCR. Identical CDR3 proteins give one entry, which carries the most common genes and DNA. In this sample the table shows a few hundred thousand distinct CDR3 sequences, around 22% of which occur a single time. The top ten clones comprise about a quarter of the sample.

The specimen comprised peripheral blood mononuclear cells (PBMCs), sampled when the disease was refractory, from a patient treated with antithyroid drugs. The receptors derive from a female donor with Graves disease.

The rearrangement joins TRBV27 to TRBJ2-2; D gene unclear. The V end was cut by 5 bases, the J end by 0 bases, with 19 bases between. Germline V gene lookup returns CDR1 MNHEY and CDR2 SMNVEV (reference sequence). The CDR3 is 18 amino acids. The CDR3 sequence is CASSLLGVGYANTGELFF. The CDR3 DNA reads TGTGCCAGCAGTCTACTCGGCGTAGGCTACGCGAACACCGGGGAGCTGTTTTTT.

The chain joins TRBV7-2 to TRBJ2-2; D not certain. The CDR3 spans 12 residues. Trimming shortened V by 6 bases and J by 6 bases, and 8 bases separated the two germline ends. Germline CDR1 and CDR2: SGHTA and FQGNSA. For the CDR3, the DNA is TGTGCCAGCAGATTTATCGCCGGGGAGCTGTTTTTT. It yields the protein CASRFIAGELFF.

This clonotype was found many times. The chain is built from TRBV27 and TRBJ2-7; D ambiguous. The CDR3 runs to 13 residues. Trimming pared 10 bases from V and 7 bases from J, leaving 20 bases between. Germline CDR1 reads MNHEY; CDR2 reads SMNVEV (reference sequence). The CDR3 spells CATARQAAGEQYF. CDR3 bases: TGTGCCACCGCCCGCCAGGCCGCCGGGGAGCAGTACTTC.